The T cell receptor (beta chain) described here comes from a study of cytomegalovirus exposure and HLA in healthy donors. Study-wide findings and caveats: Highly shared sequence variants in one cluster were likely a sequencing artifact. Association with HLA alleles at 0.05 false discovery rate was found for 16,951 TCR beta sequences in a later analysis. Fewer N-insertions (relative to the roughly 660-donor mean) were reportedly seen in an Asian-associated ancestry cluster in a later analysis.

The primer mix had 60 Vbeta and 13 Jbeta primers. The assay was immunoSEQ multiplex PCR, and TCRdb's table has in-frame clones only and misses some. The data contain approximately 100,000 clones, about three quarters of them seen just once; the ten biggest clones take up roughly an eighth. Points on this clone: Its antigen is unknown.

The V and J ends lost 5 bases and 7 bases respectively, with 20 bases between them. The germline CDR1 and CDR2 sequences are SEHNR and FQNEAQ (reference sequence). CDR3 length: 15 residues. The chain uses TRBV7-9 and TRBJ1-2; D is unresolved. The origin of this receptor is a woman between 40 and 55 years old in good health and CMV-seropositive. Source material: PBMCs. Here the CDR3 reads CASSPSGRRTAGYTF. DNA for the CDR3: TGTGCCAGCAGCCCTAGCGGCAGGAGAACTGCTGGCTACACCTTC.